The rows below give T cell receptor beta chains drawn from one sample of a study of blood T cell repertoires in COVID-19. Data came from immunoSEQ multiplex PCR; TCRdb stores just in-frame clones and leaves some out. Of 200,000 to 250,000 clones listed, 85% to 90% are singletons. The sample was peripheral blood. All receptors derive from a woman aged 45-59 years with acute or convalescent COVID-19. CDR3s include the opening cysteine and the closing phenylalanine or tryptophan. The D gene is left open where the match is weak. Some rows have no size entry. The others give once, few or many, or a class for an expanded clone.

d_call	j_call	clone_size	v_call	cdr3_aa	cdr3_nt
TRBD2	TRBJ2-1	-	TRBV7-9	CASSPRTSRNEQFF	TGTGCCAGCAGCCCCCGGACTAGTCGGAATGAGCAGTTCTTC
TRBD1	TRBJ2-6	-	TRBV4-3	CASSPGTGVGGANVLTF	TGCGCCAGCAGCCCTGGGACAGGGGTTGGAGGGGCCAACGTCCTGACTTTC
-	TRBJ1-2	-	TRBV6-5	CASSSPTGFHNYGYTF	TGTGCCAGCAGTTCTCCAACAGGGTTTCACAACTATGGCTACACCTTC
-	TRBJ2-7	-	TRBV5-4	CASSLGQSYEQYF	TGTGCCAGCAGCTTGGGACAATCCTACGAGCAGTACTTC
-	TRBJ2-5	once	TRBV10-3	CAISETRLPVRETQYF	TGTGCCATCAGTGAGACTAGACTCCCCGTGCGAGAGACCCAGTACTTC
TRBD1	TRBJ1-2	-	TRBV3-1/TRBV3-2	CATGAGYGYTF	TGTGCAACAGGGGCTGGCTATGGCTACACCTTC
-	TRBJ2-1	-	TRBV21-1	CASSKPGLAGDEQFF	TGTGCCAGCAGCAAACCGGGACTAGCGGGAGATGAGCAGTTCTTC
-	TRBJ1-1	-	TRBV5-1	CASSFNGGTEAFF	TGCGCCAGCAGCTTTAATGGGGGGACTGAAGCTTTCTTT
TRBD1	TRBJ1-1	few	TRBV28	CAINGGGQGSDEAFF	TGTGCCATCAACGGAGGGGGACAGGGGTCTGATGAAGCTTTCTTT
TRBD2	TRBJ2-5	-	TRBV18	CASSPRTSGQETQYF	TGTGCCAGCTCACCACGGACTAGCGGTCAAGAGACCCAGTACTTC
TRBD1	TRBJ1-6	-	TRBV6-5	CASTPMAGGDSPLHF	TGTGCCAGCACCCCCATGGCAGGGGGAGATTCACCCCTCCACTTT
-	TRBJ2-7	few	TRBV18	CASSPETDSKQYF	TGTGCCAGCTCACCCGAGACGGACTCTAAGCAGTACTTC
-	TRBJ2-5	-	TRBV5-1	CASRGVDETWETQYF	TGCGCCAGCAGAGGGGTGGACGAAACGTGGGAGACCCAGTACTTC
-	TRBJ1-1	-	TRBV11-2	CASSLGRLVTEAFF	TGTGCCAGCAGCTTGGGGCGGCTCGTCACTGAAGCTTTCTTT
TRBD2	TRBJ2-1	-	TRBV2	CASSVRREDEQFF	TGTGCCAGCAGTGTTCGGCGGGAGGATGAGCAGTTCTTC
-	TRBJ2-2	-	TRBV19	CASNYGVGTGELFF	TGTGCCAGTAATTACGGGGTTGGGACCGGGGAGCTGTTTTTT
TRBD1	TRBJ1-5	once	TRBV6-5	CASSFDRAGRGPQHF	TGTGCCAGCAGTTTCGACAGGGCTGGCAGGGGGCCCCAGCATTTT
TRBD1	TRBJ1-1	-	TRBV29-1	CSAILQGPLNTEAFF	TGCAGCGCAATATTACAGGGGCCCCTCAACACTGAAGCTTTCTTT
-	TRBJ1-5	medium-sized	TRBV10-3	CAISESMNRVDQPQHF	TGTGCCATCAGTGAATCAATGAACAGGGTGGACCAGCCCCAGCATTTT
TRBD2	TRBJ2-3	-	TRBV6-2/TRBV6-3	CASSYPSGGPRDTQYF	TGTGCCAGCAGTTACCCTAGCGGGGGGCCAAGAGATACGCAGTATTTT
TRBD2	TRBJ2-3	once	TRBV2	CASRVAGEGDTQYF	TGTGCCAGCAGAGTAGCGGGAGAAGGAGATACGCAGTATTTT
TRBD1	TRBJ1-4	-	TRBV27	CASSMDRSNEKLFF	TGTGCCAGCAGTATGGACAGGAGTAATGAAAAACTGTTTTTT
-	TRBJ1-5	-	TRBV1	CTSSRPGTGINQPQHF	TGCACCAGCAGCCGTCCCGGGACAGGGATTAATCAGCCCCAGCATTTT
-	TRBJ1-3	few	TRBV7-9	CASSFSGFGNTIYF	TGTGCCAGCAGCTTTTCAGGGTTCGGAAACACCATATATTTT
-	TRBJ1-4	-	TRBV7-2	CASSLYTGTNEKLFF	TGTGCCAGCAGCCTATACACGGGGACTAATGAAAAACTGTTTTTT
-	TRBJ1-2	-	TRBV20-1	CGVGGDYGYTF	TGCGGGGTTGGGGGGGACTATGGCTACACCTTC